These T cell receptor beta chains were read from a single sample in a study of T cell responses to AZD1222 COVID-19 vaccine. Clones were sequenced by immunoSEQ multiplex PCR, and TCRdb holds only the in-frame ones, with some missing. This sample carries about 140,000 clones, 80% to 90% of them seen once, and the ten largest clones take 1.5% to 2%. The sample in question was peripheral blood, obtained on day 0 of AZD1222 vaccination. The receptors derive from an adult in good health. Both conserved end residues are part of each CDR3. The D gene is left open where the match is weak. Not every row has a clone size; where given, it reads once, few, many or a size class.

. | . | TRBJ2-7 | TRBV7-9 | TGTGCCAGCAGCTTACCGGGGCGCGTCGACGAGCAGTACTTC | CASSLPGRVDEQYF
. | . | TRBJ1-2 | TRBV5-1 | TGCGCCAGTGCTGGGGGGGCGCTTGGCTATGGCTACACCTTC | CASAGGALGYGYTF
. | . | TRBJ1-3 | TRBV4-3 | TGCGCCAGCAGCCAACACTCTGGGTCTGGAAACACCATATATTTT | CASSQHSGSGNTIYF
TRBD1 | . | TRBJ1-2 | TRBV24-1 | TGTGCCACCAGCCGGACAGGCCTAGGAGGCTACACCTTC | CATSRTGLGGYTF
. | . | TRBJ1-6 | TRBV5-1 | TGCGCCAGCTGTGCGGGGACTGTGAATTCACCCCTCCACTTT | CASCAGTVNSPLHF
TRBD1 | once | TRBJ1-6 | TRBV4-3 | TGCGCCAGCAGCCAGATAGGGGACAGATACAAGCCCCTCCACTTT | CASSQIGDRYKPLHF
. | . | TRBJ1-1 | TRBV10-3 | TGTGCCATCAGCAGGGGTACTGAAGCTTTCTTT | CAISRGTEAFF
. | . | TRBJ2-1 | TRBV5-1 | TGCGCCAGCAGCCCTACCCAGCGGGTGGGTACTCCGTACAATGAGCAGTTCTTC | CASSPTQRVGTPYNEQFF
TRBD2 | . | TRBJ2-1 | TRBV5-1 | TGCGCCAGCAGACTAGCGGGCAGTTCCTACAATGAGCAGTTCTTC | CASRLAGSSYNEQFF
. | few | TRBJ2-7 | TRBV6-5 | TGTGCCAGCACCCCCAGGGCAGGGGCGATCTACGAGCAGTACTTC | CASTPRAGAIYEQYF